The 10 T cell receptor beta chains given below trace back to one sample, sequenced in a study of identical twins. TCRdb ran MiXCR on the 5' RACE reads and lists one entry per CDR3 protein. The data contain 420,000 or so distinct CDR3 sequences, 18% of them singletons. Sequenced input: naive T cells sorted from blood. The receptors derive from a man aged 50-59 years in good health.

J is TRBJ2-7 and V is TRBV6-2 or TRBV6-3; D may correspond to TRBD1 or TRBD2 (5 bases each). The CDR3 is 14 amino acids. V lost 4 bases and J 7 bases, leaving 17 bases between the germline ends. Germline CDR1 and CDR2: MNHEY and SVGEGT. The chain's CDR3 is CASSFFRDEFEQYF. DNA of the CDR3: TGTGCCAGCAGTTTCTTCCGGGACGAATTTGAGCAGTACTTC.

This chain joins TRBV3-1 and TRBJ2-1; 9 nucleotides agree with TRBD1. The CDR3 totals 17 residues. The germline V gene has CDR1 LGHDT and CDR2 YNNKEL (reference sequence). Trimming at V came to 3 bases and at J to 3 bases, leaving 9 bases not matched to a gene. CDR3 sequence reads: CASSQPLGTGFYNEQFF. The CDR3 DNA reads TGTGCCAGCAGCCAGCCCCTGGGGACAGGGTTCTACAATGAGCAGTTCTTC.

This chain uses TRBV14 with TRBJ2-1; possibly TRBD2 for D (6 bases). CDR3 size: 15 residues. Germline CDR1 and CDR2: SGHDN and FVKESK. V was pared by 0 bases and J by 5 bases, with 11 bases between. In DNA form, the CDR3 reads TGTGCCAGCAGCCAAGATTGGAGGGACCACAATGAGCAGTTCTTC. This codes for CASSQDWRDHNEQFF.

There are a few counts of this clonotype. A much larger clone is a single base away; this may be a read error. The rearrangement links TRBV27 to TRBJ1-5; D remains unclear. The CDR3 consists of 12 residues. V lost 7 bases and J lost 1, with 5 bases in between. Germline assignment: CDR1 MNHEY and CDR2 SMNVEV (reference sequence). As DNA, the CDR3 is TGTGCCAGCAAAGTGAGCAATCAGCCCCAGCATTTT. It encodes CASKVSNQPQHF.

The chain couples TRBV5-6 to TRBJ2-7; unclear D gene. V gave up 0 bases and J gave up 3 bases, with 7 bases separating them. Germline CDR1 reads SGHDT; CDR2 reads YYEEEE. The CDR3 totals 13 residues. The CDR3: CASSLDGVYEQYF. The CDR3, as DNA: TGTGCCAGCAGCTTGGATGGGGTCTACGAGCAGTACTTC.

This chain links TRBV5-1 with TRBJ2-7; the match to TRBD2 covers 7 bases. Unmatched junction bases numbered 6, after V lost 5 bases and J lost 1 base. Looked up from germline, CDR1 is SGHRS and CDR2 is YFSETQ. The CDR3 totals 14 residues. The CDR3 sequence is CASRFWGGSYEQYF. The CDR3 nucleotides are TGCGCCAGCAGATTTTGGGGGGGATCCTACGAGCAGTACTTC.

There are a few counts of this clonotype. This chain joins TRBV5-1 and TRBJ2-3; D uncertain. Germline V gene data show CDR1 as SGHRS and CDR2 as YFSETQ. This CDR3 comprises 15 residues. V was clipped by 4 bases and J by 0 bases, with 12 bases between them. The CDR3 loop reads CASSPSPASTDTQYF. The CDR3 coding sequence is TGCGCCAGCAGCCCTTCCCCAGCTAGCACAGATACGCAGTATTTT.

This clonotype was seen a few times. This rearrangement joins TRBV2 to TRBJ2-7; 9 bases map to TRBD2. V lost 7 bases to trimming and J lost 2 bases; unmatched junction nucleotides: 9. Germline V gives CDR1 SNHLY, CDR2 FYNNEI. The length of the CDR3 is 15 residues. CDR3 sequence: CASTKGLAGTYEQYF. As DNA, the CDR3 is TGTGCCAGCACCAAGGGGCTAGCGGGGACCTACGAGCAGTACTTC.

This clonotype was counted at least ten times. The rearrangement uses TRBV5-5 and TRBJ2-2; tentative D call: TRBD1 (5 bases). There are 14 residues in the CDR3. CDR1 and CDR2 (germline): SGHKS, YYEKEE (reference sequence). The V gene lost 1 base and the J gene lost 6 bases, with 10 bases spanning the gap. CDR3 region: CASSLSRGPGELFF. CDR3 nucleotides: TGTGCCAGCAGCTTGTCAAGGGGTCCCGGGGAGCTGTTTTTT.

This clonotype was found a few times. The chain uses TRBV6-1 and TRBJ2-3; the match to TRBD2 covers 8 bases. The J segment lost 6 bases and the V segment lost 4 bases, leaving 6 bases of the junction unmatched. This CDR3 is built from 14 residues. The V gene's germline CDR1 is MNHNS and CDR2 SASEGT. The DNA for the CDR3 is TGTGCCAGCAGTGCTAGCGGGCAGGGGGATACGCAGTATTTT. Amino acids: CASSASGQGDTQYF.